Listed below are T cell receptor beta chains from one sample, sequenced in a study of blood T cell repertoires in COVID-19. This table comes from immunoSEQ multiplex PCR, and its TCRdb copy is limited to in-frame clones, with some not included. This sample has 210,000 or so clones, with 90% found just once. Sequences were obtained from peripheral blood. Source of these receptors: a middle-aged man with acute or convalescent COVID-19. The CDR3 runs from the conserved cysteine through the conserved F or W. A D gene is named only where the DNA matches it firmly. Expanded clones get a size class; other rows say once, few or many, or leave the size out.

TRBV27	TRBD2	-	TRBJ2-1	TGTGCCAGCAGTATACTAGCGGGAGGGCCGACCTACAATGAGCAGTTCTTC	CASSILAGGPTYNEQFF
TRBV9	-	-	TRBJ1-6	TGTGCCAGCAGCGTAGCAGGGGTAGATTCACCCCTCCACTTT	CASSVAGVDSPLHF
TRBV2	-	once	TRBJ1-5	TGTGCCAGCAGGCGGGACGGGAATCAGCCCCAGCATTTT	CASRRDGNQPQHF
TRBV6-5	TRBD2	-	TRBJ2-1	TGTGCCAGCAGCGGAGGGACTAGCGGCTACAATGAGCAGTTCTTC	CASSGGTSGYNEQFF
TRBV3-1/TRBV3-2	-	-	TRBJ2-2	TGTGCCAGCAGCCAAGAAGTTGGGCGGAACACCGGGGAGCTGTTTTTT	CASSQEVGRNTGELFF
TRBV5-4	TRBD2	-	TRBJ2-1	TGTGCCAGCAGCGACCTAGCGGGAGGCTCCTACAATGAGCAGTTCTTC	CASSDLAGGSYNEQFF
TRBV28	-	-	TRBJ1-5	TGTGCCAGCAGTGACCAGGGGCTTGGTCAGCCCCAGCATTTT	CASSDQGLGQPQHF
TRBV5-4	-	-	TRBJ1-1	TGTGCCAGCAGCTGGACGACAGGCCTGAACACTGAAGCTTTCTTT	CASSWTTGLNTEAFF
TRBV25-1	TRBD1	-	TRBJ1-2	TGTGCCAGCAGTACTCGGGACAGGGAAGAGGAAGGCTACACCTTC	CASSTRDREEEGYTF
TRBV7-9	TRBD1	-	TRBJ2-3	TGTGCCAGCAGTCCTCCCCTAGACAGGGCGGGTCGTGGGACGCAGTATTTT	CASSPPLDRAGRGTQYF
TRBV24-1	-	-	TRBJ2-2	TGTGCCACCAGTGGACGAGGGGGGAACACCGGGGAGCTGTTTTTT	CATSGRGGNTGELFF
TRBV7-9	-	-	TRBJ1-2	TGTGCCAGCAGCTTAGCATCGTCAAGGTCAGGGGGCTACACCTTC	CASSLASSRSGGYTF
TRBV11-2	-	-	TRBJ2-1	TGTGCCAGCAGCTTGGGGCAAGAGCAGTTCTTC	CASSLGQEQFF
TRBV28	-	-	TRBJ1-2	TGTGCCAGCAGTTCCTCCGGCTATGGCTACACCTTC	CASSSSGYGYTF
TRBV6-2/TRBV6-3	TRBD2	-	TRBJ2-1	TGTGCCAGCAGTTACGGGATTGGCGGACTAGTTGGTGAGCAGTTCTTC	CASSYGIGGLVGEQFF
TRBV7-3	-	-	TRBJ1-2	TGTGCCAGCAGCTCGGAGGGACGGTATGGCTACACCTTC	CASSSEGRYGYTF
TRBV10-2	-	once	TRBJ1-1	TGCGCCAGCAGTGAGTCAATCCCCCAGGGAGGGACTGAAGCTTTCTTT	CASSESIPQGGTEAFF
TRBV7-7	TRBD2	-	TRBJ2-5	TGTGCCAGCAGCTTACTCGCGGGGGGGAGTGGTGGCCAGTACTTC	CASSLLAGGSGGQYF
TRBV11-2	TRBD2	-	TRBJ2-1	TGTGCCAGCAGCTTAGGCGCGGGGGGGCCCAATGAGCAGTTCTTC	CASSLGAGGPNEQFF
TRBV12-3/TRBV12-4	-	-	TRBJ2-1	TGTGCCAGCAGTTGGACTCCATACAATGAGCAGTTCTTC	CASSWTPYNEQFF
TRBV21-1	-	-	TRBJ2-1	TGTGCCAGCAGCAAAGTAGAAGAGATCTGCTCTTGCTACAATGAGCAGTTCTTC	CASSKVEEICSCYNEQFF
TRBV7-9	-	many	TRBJ1-1	TGTGCCAGCAGCTGGCACAGGGTGAACACTGAAGCTTTCTTT	CASSWHRVNTEAFF
TRBV5-6	-	-	TRBJ1-5	TGTGCCAGCAGCTTTCAGGGAAACTCCAATCAGCCCCAGCATTTT	CASSFQGNSNQPQHF
TRBV20-1	-	-	TRBJ1-2	TGCAGTGCTAGTCAGACTAACTATGGCTACACCTTC	CSASQTNYGYTF
TRBV3-1/TRBV3-2	-	-	TRBJ1-2	TGTGCCAGCAGCCCCCTCCGTGGGGGGAACTATGGCTACACCTTC	CASSPLRGGNYGYTF
TRBV2	TRBD1	-	TRBJ1-3	TGTGCCAGCAGACCCGACAGGGGACCTGGAAACACCATATATTTT	CASRPDRGPGNTIYF
TRBV6-5	-	-	TRBJ2-1	TGTGCCAGCAGTTTCGACAACTCCTACAATGAGCAGTTCTTC	CASSFDNSYNEQFF
TRBV9	-	-	TRBJ2-3	TGTGCCAGCAGCGTAGGGACTCGCCGCCTAGATACGCAGTATTTT	CASSVGTRRLDTQYF
TRBV19	TRBD1	-	TRBJ2-4	TGTGCCAGTAGTCTCGGACAGGATCAAAACATTCAGTACTTC	CASSLGQDQNIQYF
TRBV6-2/TRBV6-3	-	-	TRBJ2-1	TGTGCCAGCAGTTACGGGGGCCACAATGAGCAGTTCTTC	CASSYGGHNEQFF
TRBV7-8	-	-	TRBJ2-7	TGTGCCAGCAGCTTAGGAACAGCTTCCTACGAGCAGTACTTC	CASSLGTASYEQYF
TRBV29-1	-	-	TRBJ2-3	TGCAGCGTTGCCAGCGGCACAGATACGCAGTATTTT	CSVASGTDTQYF
TRBV4-3	-	-	TRBJ2-5	TGCGCCAGCAGCCAAGGTAGTAATCCCGAGGAGACCCAGTACTTC	CASSQGSNPEETQYF
TRBV19	-	-	TRBJ1-2	TGTGCCAGTAGTATTGCCCGGACAGCGGACTATGGCTACACCTTC	CASSIARTADYGYTF
TRBV7-2	TRBD1	-	TRBJ1-1	TGTGCCAGCAGCCCACAGGGGTGGGACACTGAAGCTTTCTTT	CASSPQGWDTEAFF
TRBV6-5	TRBD2	-	TRBJ2-1	TGTGCCAGCAGAAGAGCGGGAGGGTACAATGAGCAGTTCTTC	CASRRAGGYNEQFF
TRBV7-3	TRBD1	-	TRBJ2-2	TGTGCCAGCGGCCGACAGGGGGTTGACGGGGAGCTGTTTTTT	CASGRQGVDGELFF
TRBV24-1	TRBD1	-	TRBJ1-5	TGTGCCACCAGTGAAGCCAGGGGGATCGATCAGCCCCAGCATTTT	CATSEARGIDQPQHF
TRBV10-1	-	-	TRBJ2-7	TGCGCCAGCAGTACTAAACACGGAACCCGGCAGTACTTC	CASSTKHGTRQYF
TRBV27	-	-	TRBJ2-7	TGTGCCAGCAGTTTATCGGGGGGAAGCTACGAGCAGTACTTC	CASSLSGGSYEQYF
TRBV30	-	-	TRBJ1-2	TGTGCCTGGAGTAACGGTCAGGGGCTTAACTATGGCTACACCTTC	CAWSNGQGLNYGYTF
TRBV6-2/TRBV6-3	-	few	TRBJ2-2	TGTGCCAGCAGTTACTCGCAAAACAGGGCTACCGGGGAGCTGTTTTTT	CASSYSQNRATGELFF
TRBV19	TRBD2	-	TRBJ2-1	TGTGCCAGTAGTTTGCGGGAGAGGTACAATGAGCAGTTCTTC	CASSLRERYNEQFF
TRBV19	-	-	TRBJ1-3	TGTGCCAGTATGGCGGCTGGAAACACCATATATTTT	CASMAAGNTIYF
TRBV7-2	TRBD1	-	TRBJ1-3	TGTGCCAGCAGCTTAGACAGGGGGCGAGACACCATATATTTT	CASSLDRGRDTIYF